This T cell receptor beta chain came from a study of shared clonotypes between healthy human individuals. Assay: immunoSEQ multiplex PCR; the TCRdb copy retains only in-frame clones and omits some. The sample lists about 300,000 clones, approximately 74% occurring once. Comments on this clone: What it binds is unknown. A far larger clone is off by one base, so a read error is likely.

Germline lookup yields CDR1 MGHRA and CDR2 YSYEKL. CDR3 length equals 15 residues. V lost 4 bases, J lost 10 bases, and 20 bases lay in between. Study-level results: A handful of donors showed sharing of approximately 5% of naive CD4 clonotypes.

This rearrangement joins TRBV4-1 to TRBJ2-1; the D gene is possibly TRBD1 (5 bases). The sample taken for sequencing was memory CD4+ T cells sorted from blood. Noted subset: CD45RA-negative fraction. The source of this sequence is a man aged 30 to 45 in good health. CDR3 coding DNA: TGCGCCAGCAGCCGAGAAGAAGGCAGGGCATCCGAGCAGTTCTTC. Its translation is CASSREEGRASEQFF.